This section outlines one T cell receptor beta chain sequence together with its context. The data originate from a study of CD8 T cells in Susac syndrome. Study context: Treatment status at blood draw for the Susac syndrome patients was therapy-naive, corticosteroids, or intravenous immunoglobulin alone.

The CDR3 is made up of 18 amino acids. Germline trimming cut 2 bases from V and 1 base from J; bases unmatched to any gene: 13. Looked up from germline, CDR1 is DFQATT and CDR2 is SNEGSKA (reference sequence). CD8+ and CD4+ T cells from blood underwent TCR beta sequencing. Definite or probable Susac syndrome was diagnosed using recently defined diagnostic criteria. Random hexamers primed reverse transcription of about 0.45 to 1 ug RNA. Amplification of TCR beta CDR3 was carried out by immunoSEQ multiplex PCR, which covered 54 Vbeta and 13 Jbeta segments. MiXCR, applied by TCRdb to the immunoSEQ multiplex PCR reads, yields one record per CDR3 protein. The sample contains under 80,000 distinct CDR3 sequences, 85% to 95% of which appear only once.

The chain employs TRBV20-1 and TRBJ2-5; 10 bases agree with TRBD2. The TCR comes from a human donor with Susac syndrome. Sequencing used CD4+ T cells from PBMCs. The CDR3 bases are TGCAGTGCTAGACTCCGCCGCCTAGCGGGGGTCCTCCAAGAGACCCAGTACTTC. Its translation is CSARLRRLAGVLQETQYF.